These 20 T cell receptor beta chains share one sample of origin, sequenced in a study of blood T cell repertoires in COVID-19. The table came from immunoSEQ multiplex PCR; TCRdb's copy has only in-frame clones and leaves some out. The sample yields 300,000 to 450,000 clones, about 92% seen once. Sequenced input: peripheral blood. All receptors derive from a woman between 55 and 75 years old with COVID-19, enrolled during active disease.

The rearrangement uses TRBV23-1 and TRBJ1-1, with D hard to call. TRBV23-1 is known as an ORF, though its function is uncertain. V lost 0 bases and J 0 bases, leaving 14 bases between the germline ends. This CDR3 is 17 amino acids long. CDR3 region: CASSQSFLLNLNTEAFF. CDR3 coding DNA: TGCGCCAGCAGTCAATCGTTTCTTCTGAACTTGAACACTGAAGCTTTCTTT.

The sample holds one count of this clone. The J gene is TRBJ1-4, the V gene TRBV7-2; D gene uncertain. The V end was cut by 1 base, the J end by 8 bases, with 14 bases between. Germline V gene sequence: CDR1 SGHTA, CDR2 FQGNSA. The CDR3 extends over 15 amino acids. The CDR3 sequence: CASSLGARTGEKLFF. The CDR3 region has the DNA TGTGCCAGCAGCTTAGGGGCCAGGACTGGCGAAAAACTGTTTTTT.

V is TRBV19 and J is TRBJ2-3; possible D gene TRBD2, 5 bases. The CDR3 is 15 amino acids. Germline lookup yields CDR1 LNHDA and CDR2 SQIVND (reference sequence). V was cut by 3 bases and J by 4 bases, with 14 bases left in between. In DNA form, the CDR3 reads TGTGCCAGTAGTATTGAGGCTAGCCTTGCAGATACGCAGTATTTT. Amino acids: CASSIEASLADTQYF.

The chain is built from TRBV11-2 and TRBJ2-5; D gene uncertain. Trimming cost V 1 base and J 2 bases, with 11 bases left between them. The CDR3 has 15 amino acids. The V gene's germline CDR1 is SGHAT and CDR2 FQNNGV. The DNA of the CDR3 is TGTGCCAGCAGCTTAGTGAGAGGCCCGCAAGAGACCCAGTACTTC. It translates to CASSLVRGPQETQYF. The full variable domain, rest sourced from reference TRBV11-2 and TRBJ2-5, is EAGVAQSPRYKIIEKRQSVAFWCNPISGHATLYWYQQILGQGPKLLIQFQNNGVVDDSQLPKDRFSAERLKGVDSTLKIQPAKLEDSAVYLCASSLVRGPQETQYFGPGTRLLVL.

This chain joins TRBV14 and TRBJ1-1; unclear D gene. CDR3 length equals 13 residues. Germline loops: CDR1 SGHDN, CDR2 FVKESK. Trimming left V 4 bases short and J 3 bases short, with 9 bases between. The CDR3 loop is CASSLFRHTEAFF. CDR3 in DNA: TGTGCCAGCAGCCTTTTTCGTCACACTGAAGCTTTCTTT.

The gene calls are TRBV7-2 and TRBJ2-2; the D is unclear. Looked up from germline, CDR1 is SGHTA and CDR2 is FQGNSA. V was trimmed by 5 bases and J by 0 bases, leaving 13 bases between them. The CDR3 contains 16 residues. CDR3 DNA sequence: TGTGCCAGCAGCGGTAACAACCTTGCGAACACCGGGGAGCTGTTTTTT. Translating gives CASSGNNLANTGELFF. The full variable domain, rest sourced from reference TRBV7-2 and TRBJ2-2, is GAGVSQSPSNKVTEKGKDVELRCDPISGHTALYWYRQSLGQGLEFLIYFQGNSAPDKSGLPSDRFSAERTGGSVSTLTIQRTQQEDSAVYLCASSGNNLANTGELFFGEGSRLTVL.

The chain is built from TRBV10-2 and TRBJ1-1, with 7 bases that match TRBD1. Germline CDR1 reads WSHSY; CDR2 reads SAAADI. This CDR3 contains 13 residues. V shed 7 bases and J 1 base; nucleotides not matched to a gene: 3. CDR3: CASKGQQNTEAFF. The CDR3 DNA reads TGCGCCAGCAAGGGACAGCAGAACACTGAAGCTTTCTTT.

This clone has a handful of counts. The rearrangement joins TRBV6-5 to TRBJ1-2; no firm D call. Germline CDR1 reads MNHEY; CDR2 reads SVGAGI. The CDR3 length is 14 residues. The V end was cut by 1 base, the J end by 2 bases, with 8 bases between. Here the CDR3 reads CASSYLPRNYGYTF. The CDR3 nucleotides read TGTGCCAGCAGTTACTTACCCAGAAACTATGGCTACACCTTC.

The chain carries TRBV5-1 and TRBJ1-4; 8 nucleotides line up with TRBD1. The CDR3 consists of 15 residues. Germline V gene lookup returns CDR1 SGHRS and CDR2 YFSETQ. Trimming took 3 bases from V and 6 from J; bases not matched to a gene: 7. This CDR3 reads CASSYAGTGYEKLFF. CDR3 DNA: TGCGCCAGCAGCTATGCCGGGACAGGCTATGAAAAACTGTTTTTT.

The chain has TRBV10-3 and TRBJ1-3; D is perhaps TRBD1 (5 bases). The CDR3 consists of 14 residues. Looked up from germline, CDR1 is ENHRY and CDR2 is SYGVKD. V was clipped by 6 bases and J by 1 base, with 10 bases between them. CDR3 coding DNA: TGTGCCATCAGCGCGGGGCGATCTGGAAACACCATATATTTT. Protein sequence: CAISAGRSGNTIYF.

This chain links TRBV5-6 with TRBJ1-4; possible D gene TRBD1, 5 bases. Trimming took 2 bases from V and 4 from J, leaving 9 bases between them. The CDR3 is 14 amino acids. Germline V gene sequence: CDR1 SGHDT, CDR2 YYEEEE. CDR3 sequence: CASSLAGVNEKLFF. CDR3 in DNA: TGTGCCAGCAGCTTAGCGGGGGTTAATGAAAAACTGTTTTTT.

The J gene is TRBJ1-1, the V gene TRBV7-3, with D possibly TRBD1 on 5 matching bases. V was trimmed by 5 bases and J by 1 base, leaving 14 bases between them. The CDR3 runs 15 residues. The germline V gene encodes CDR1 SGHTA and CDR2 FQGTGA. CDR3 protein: CASSLLTAKNTEAFF. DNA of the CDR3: TGTGCCAGCAGCCTCCTGACAGCTAAGAACACTGAAGCTTTCTTT.

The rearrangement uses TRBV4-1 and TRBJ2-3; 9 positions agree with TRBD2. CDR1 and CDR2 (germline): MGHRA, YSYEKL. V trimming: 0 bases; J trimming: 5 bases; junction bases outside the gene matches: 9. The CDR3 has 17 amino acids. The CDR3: CASSQDPASGAKDTQYF. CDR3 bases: TGCGCCAGCAGCCAAGATCCGGCTAGCGGGGCGAAAGATACGCAGTATTTT.

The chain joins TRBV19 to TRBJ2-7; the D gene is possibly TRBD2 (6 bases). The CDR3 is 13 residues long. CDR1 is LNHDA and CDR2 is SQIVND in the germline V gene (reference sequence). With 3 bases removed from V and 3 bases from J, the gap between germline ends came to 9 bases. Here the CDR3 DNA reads TGTGCCAGTAGTATTCAGGGAGGCTACGAGCAGTACTTC. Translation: CASSIQGGYEQYF.

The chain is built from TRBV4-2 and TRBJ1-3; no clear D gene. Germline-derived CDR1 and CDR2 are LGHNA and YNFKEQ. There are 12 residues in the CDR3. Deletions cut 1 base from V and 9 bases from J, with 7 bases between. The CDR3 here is CASSQGGPTIYF. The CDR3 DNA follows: TGTGCCAGCAGCCAAGGAGGGCCCACCATATATTTT.

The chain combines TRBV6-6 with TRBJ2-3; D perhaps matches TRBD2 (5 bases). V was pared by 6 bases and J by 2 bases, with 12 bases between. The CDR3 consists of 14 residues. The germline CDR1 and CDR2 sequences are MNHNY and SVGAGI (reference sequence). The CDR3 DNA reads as TGTGCCAGCAGAAACGAGGGATTCACAGATACGCAGTATTTT. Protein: CASRNEGFTDTQYF.

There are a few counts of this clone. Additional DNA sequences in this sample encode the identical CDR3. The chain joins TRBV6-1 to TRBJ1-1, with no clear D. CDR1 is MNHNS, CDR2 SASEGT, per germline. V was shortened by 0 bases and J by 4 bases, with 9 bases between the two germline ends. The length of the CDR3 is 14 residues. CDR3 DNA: TGTGCCAGCAGTGAAGCGCTGGGAGGCACTGAAGCTTTCTTT. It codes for CASSEALGGTEAFF.

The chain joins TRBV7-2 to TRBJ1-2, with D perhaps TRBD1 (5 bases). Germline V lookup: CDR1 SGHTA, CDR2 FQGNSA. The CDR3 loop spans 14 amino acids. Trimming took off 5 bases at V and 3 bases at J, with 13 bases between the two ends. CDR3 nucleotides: TGTGCCAGCAGCCTCGTGGGGCCGGACTATGGCTACACCTTC. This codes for CASSLVGPDYGYTF.

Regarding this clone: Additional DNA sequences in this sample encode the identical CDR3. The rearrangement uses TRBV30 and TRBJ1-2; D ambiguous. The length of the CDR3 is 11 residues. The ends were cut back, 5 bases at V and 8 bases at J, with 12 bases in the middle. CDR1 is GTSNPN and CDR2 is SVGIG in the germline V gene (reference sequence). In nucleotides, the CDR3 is TGTGCCTGGGGGCGAGTTTTGGGCTACACCTTC. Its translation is CAWGRVLGYTF. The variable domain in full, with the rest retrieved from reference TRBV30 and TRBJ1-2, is SQTIHQWPATLVQPVGSPLSLECTVEGTSNPNLYWYRQAAGRGLQLLFYSVGIGQISSEVPQNLSASRPQDRQFILSSKKLLLSDSGFYLCAWGRVLGYTFGSGTRLTVV.

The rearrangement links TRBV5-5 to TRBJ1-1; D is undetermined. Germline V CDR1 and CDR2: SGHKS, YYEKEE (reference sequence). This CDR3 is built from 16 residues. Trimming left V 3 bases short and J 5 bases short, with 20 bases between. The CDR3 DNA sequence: TGTGCCAGCAGCTCCACGGGATGGAGAGGGAGGACTGAAGCTTTCTTT. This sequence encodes CASSSTGWRGRTEAFF.